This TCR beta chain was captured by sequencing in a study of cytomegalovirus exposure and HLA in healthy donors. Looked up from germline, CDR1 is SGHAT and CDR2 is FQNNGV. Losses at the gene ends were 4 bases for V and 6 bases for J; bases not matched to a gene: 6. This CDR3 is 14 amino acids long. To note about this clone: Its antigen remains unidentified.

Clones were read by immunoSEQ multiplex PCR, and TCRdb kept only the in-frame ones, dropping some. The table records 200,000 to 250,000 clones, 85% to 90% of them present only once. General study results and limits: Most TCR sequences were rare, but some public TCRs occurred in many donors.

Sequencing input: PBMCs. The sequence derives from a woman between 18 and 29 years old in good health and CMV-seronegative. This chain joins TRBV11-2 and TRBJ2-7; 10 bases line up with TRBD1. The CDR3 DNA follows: TGTGCCAGCAGCTGGACAGGGGGGCGTTCCGAGCAGTACTTC. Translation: CASSWTGGRSEQYF.